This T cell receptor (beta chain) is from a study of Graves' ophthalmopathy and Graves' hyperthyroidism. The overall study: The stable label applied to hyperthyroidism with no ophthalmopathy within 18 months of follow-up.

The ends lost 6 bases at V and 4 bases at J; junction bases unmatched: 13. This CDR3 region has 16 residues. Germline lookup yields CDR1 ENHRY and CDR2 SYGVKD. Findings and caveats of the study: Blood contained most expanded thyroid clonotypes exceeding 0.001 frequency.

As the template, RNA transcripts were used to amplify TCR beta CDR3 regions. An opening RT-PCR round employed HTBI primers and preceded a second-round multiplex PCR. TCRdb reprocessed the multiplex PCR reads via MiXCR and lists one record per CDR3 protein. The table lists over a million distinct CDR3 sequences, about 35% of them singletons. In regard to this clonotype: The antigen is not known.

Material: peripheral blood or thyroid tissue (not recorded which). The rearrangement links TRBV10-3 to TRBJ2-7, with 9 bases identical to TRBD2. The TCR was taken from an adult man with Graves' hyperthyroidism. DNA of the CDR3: TGTGCCATCAGCGACTCAGGTAGCGGGGGTCGGTACGAGCAGTACTTC. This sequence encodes CAISDSGSGGRYEQYF.